The rows below give T cell receptor beta chains drawn from one sample of a study of cytotoxic CD8 clonotypes in ibrutinib-treated CLL. Method: immunoSEQ multiplex PCR; TCRdb's copy keeps in-frame clones and lacks some. Of about 39,000 clones in the sample, 68% were seen once. The specimen comprised PBMCs, sampled at disease progression, from a patient treated with ibrutinib. The source is a human donor with chronic lymphocytic leukemia. Both conserved end residues are part of each CDR3. The D gene is left open where the match is weak. Where a row states a size, it is once, few, many or the class of an expanded clone; other rows omit it.

cdr3_aa cdr3_nt j_call cdr3_length clone_size d_call v_call
CASSPGVDYNEQFF TGCGCCAGCAGCCCCGGTGTAGACTACAATGAGCAGTTCTTC TRBJ2-1 14 - - TRBV5-1
CASSSGTAYEQYF TGTGCCAGCTCCTCCGGGACAGCCTACGAGCAGTACTTC TRBJ2-7 13 - TRBD1 TRBV18
CASWDRAFF TGTGCCAGCTGGGATCGAGCTTTCTTT TRBJ1-1 9 - - TRBV27
CASSPRGLPGELFF TGTGCCAGCTCACCAAGGGGACTCCCGGGGGAGCTGTTTTTT TRBJ2-2 14 - - TRBV18
CASSQDRGLAGYNEQFF TGTGCCAGCAGCCAAGATCGGGGACTAGCGGGGTACAATGAGCAGTTCTTC TRBJ2-1 17 - TRBD2 TRBV14
CASSLSVRQSYEQYF TGCGCCAGCAGCTTGTCAGTGAGACAGAGCTACGAGCAGTACTTC TRBJ2-7 15 - - TRBV5-1
CAWDKQGGSEQYF TGTGCCTGGGACAAACAGGGGGGATCCGAGCAGTACTTC TRBJ2-7 13 many TRBD1 TRBV30
CASSQYSRVVNEQFF TGTGCCAGCAGCCAATACTCCAGGGTTGTAAATGAGCAGTTCTTC TRBJ2-1 15 - - TRBV7-9
CASRLFGGMSSGNTIYF TGTGCCAGCAGACTCTTCGGGGGGATGAGCTCTGGAAACACCATATATTTT TRBJ1-3 17 - - TRBV28
CASSLELLLYGYTF TGTGCCAGCAGCTTAGAACTACTTCTCTATGGCTACACCTTC TRBJ1-2 14 - - TRBV7-9
CASSQAPGTGSYEQYF TGTGCCAGCAGCCAAGCTCCCGGGACTGGATCCTACGAGCAGTACTTC TRBJ2-7 16 - - TRBV14
CASSADWGSYEQYF TGTGCCAGCTCCGCAGACTGGGGCTCCTACGAGCAGTACTTC TRBJ2-7 14 few - TRBV18
CASSRTALSGNTIYF TGTGCCAGCAGCCGGACCGCTCTCTCTGGAAACACCATATATTTT TRBJ1-3 15 medium-sized - TRBV7-9
CASSIGLSYEQYF TGTGCCAGTAGTATCGGACTATCCTACGAGCAGTACTTC TRBJ2-7 13 - - TRBV19
CASSDSAPSGTGYANEQFF TGTGCCAGCAGCGACTCGGCACCTTCCGGGACAGGGTACGCAAATGAGCAGTTCTTC TRBJ2-1 19 few TRBD1 TRBV2